This T cell receptor (beta chain) was documented in a study of T cells in women clearing cervical HPV infection. Study-level information: Donors had HPV16-related CIN3 or worse; 2 had invasive cancer. Case blood drawn at lesion detection; control blood after infection cleared.

V lost 5 bases and J 3 bases, leaving 11 bases between the germline ends. Germline CDR1 SGHTA, CDR2 FQGTGA. This CDR3 is 13 amino acids long. Whole-study results and caveats: TRBV6-7 relative abundance averaged 0.11% in cases and about 0.17% in controls.

TCR beta CDR3 amplified by multiplex PCR from about 1200 ng genomic DNA. Method: immunoSEQ multiplex PCR; TCRdb's copy keeps in-frame clones and lacks some. The sample shows some 26,000 clones, and around 3.9% sits with its ten largest clones. As for this clone: Its matching antigen is unknown. The read gets to within 3 residues of the CDR3 end, and the germline J gene fills in the rest.

This receptor was identified in a woman between 18 and 75 years old with a cervical HPV16 infection that either progressed to CIN3+ or cleared (not recorded which). V and J are TRBV7-3 and TRBJ2-7, with D perhaps matching TRBD1 (6 bases). Sequencing input: blood buffy coat. The CDR3: CASSAQDSYEQYF. CDR3 DNA, as far as it was read: TGTGCCAGCAGCGCCCAGGACAGCTACGAG.